This passage covers 28 T cell receptor beta chains from one sample sequenced in a study of T-cell reconstitution after alpha-beta-depleted transplantation in children. Preparation of the TCRbeta library was carried out with unique molecular identifiers. In TCRdb, the PCR reads were re-called with MiXCR into one record per CDR3 protein. The table records about 440,000 distinct CDR3 sequences, about 45% of them present only once. The sample was PBMCs, taken before TCRalphabeta/CD19-depleted stem cell transplant. Source of these receptors: a girl under 10 years old with aplastic anemia, due to receive a stem cell transplant.

The chain carries TRBV12-3 or TRBV12-4 and TRBJ1-5, with unresolved D. V was pared by 6 bases and J by 11 bases, with 14 bases between. The CDR3 runs to 12 residues. The CDR3 DNA is TGTGCCAGCAGGCCTGGAAGTGGGTCCCAGCATTTT. Its translation is CASRPGSGSQHF.

This clonotype was counted ten times or more. The chain couples TRBV3-1 to TRBJ2-2, with D unresolved. V dropped 1 base and J dropped 0 bases, with 12 bases sitting between them. Germline assignment: CDR1 LGHDT and CDR2 YNNKEL (reference sequence). This CDR3 has 17 residues. DNA for the CDR3: TGTGCCAGCAGCCAAGGCACGGGCGGTGCGAACACCGGGGAGCTGTTTTTT. This sequence encodes CASSQGTGGANTGELFF.

The gene calls are TRBV5-1 and TRBJ2-3, with 8 bases fitting TRBD2. Germline V lookup: CDR1 SGHRS, CDR2 YFSETQ. V lost 0 bases, J lost 10 bases, and 1 base stayed unmatched. CDR3 length: 12 residues. CDR3 in DNA: TGCGCCAGCAGCTTGGACGGGGGGGCGCAGTATTTT. It encodes CASSLDGGAQYF.

The chain recombines TRBV6-1 with TRBJ2-7; 10 bases line up with TRBD1. CDR3 length equals 16 residues. Losses at the gene ends were 4 bases for V and 0 bases for J; bases not matched to a gene: 6. Germline V gene data show CDR1 as MNHNS and CDR2 as SASEGT. CDR3 bases: TGTGCCAGCAGTGCGAGGGACAGGGGAGGCTCCTACGAGCAGTACTTC. Translation gives CASSARDRGGSYEQYF.

This clonotype was seen only a few times. The chain employs TRBV12-3 or TRBV12-4 and TRBJ2-1, with 7 positions matching TRBD2. V lost 6 bases, J lost 0 bases, and 8 bases stayed unmatched. The CDR3 consists of 16 residues. Here the CDR3 DNA reads TGTGCCAGCAGACCCAGCGGGGTCACCTCCTACAATGAGCAGTTCTTC. This codes for CASRPSGVTSYNEQFF.

V gene TRBV5-1 combines with J gene TRBJ2-1; the D gene is possibly TRBD2 (6 bases). The ends were cut back, 0 bases at V and 1 base at J, with 11 bases in the middle. The CDR3 totals 16 residues. Germline V gives CDR1 SGHRS, CDR2 YFSETQ. This CDR3 is CASSLGIAESYNEQFF. The CDR3 nucleotides are TGCGCCAGCAGCTTGGGGATAGCGGAGTCCTACAATGAGCAGTTCTTC.

The chain has TRBV19 and TRBJ1-5; 9 bases match TRBD1. J lost 3 bases, V lost 6 bases, and 6 bases had no gene match. This CDR3 has 15 amino acids. Germline assignment: CDR1 LNHDA and CDR2 SQIVND (reference sequence). This CDR3 reads CASSSGTGYNQPQHF. CDR3 coding DNA: TGTGCCAGTAGCTCCGGGACAGGGTACAATCAGCCCCAGCATTTT.

The V call is TRBV10-3, the J call TRBJ2-1; the D is unclear. V was clipped by 10 bases and J by 9 bases, with 16 bases between them. Germline CDR1 reads ENHRY; CDR2 reads SYGVKD. This CDR3 has 12 residues. CDR3: CATRRATGEQFF. The DNA for the CDR3 is TGTGCCACCCGACGGGCAACGGGTGAGCAGTTCTTC.

The V call is TRBV19, the J call TRBJ2-1; D is uncertain. Trimming shortened V by 7 bases and J by 7 bases, and 20 bases separated the two germline ends. Germline V lookup: CDR1 LNHDA, CDR2 SQIVND (reference sequence). The CDR3 runs to 15 residues. CDR3 bases: TGTGCCAGTAACACTCCCAACATGCGGATTAATGAGCAGTTCTTC. Translating it yields CASNTPNMRINEQFF. The full variable domain, rest sourced from reference TRBV19 and TRBJ2-1, is DGGITQSPKYLFRKEGQNVTLSCEQNLNHDAMYWYRQDPGQGLRLIYYSQIVNDFQKGDIAEGYSVSREKKESFPLTVTSAQKNPTAFYLCASNTPNMRINEQFFGPGTRLTVL.

The chain combines TRBV5-1 with TRBJ2-2, with D tentatively TRBD1 (6 bases). Germline V gives CDR1 SGHRS, CDR2 YFSETQ. There are 15 residues in the CDR3. V lost 3 bases to trimming and J lost 2 bases, with 11 bases between them. This CDR3 is CASSSGDRNTGELFF. CDR3 in DNA: TGCGCCAGCAGCTCAGGGGATAGAAACACCGGGGAGCTGTTTTTT.

The chain couples TRBV20-1 to TRBJ2-3; D is perhaps TRBD1 or TRBD2 (5 bases each). From germline, CDR1 is DFQATT and CDR2 SNEGSKA (reference sequence). The CDR3 has 15 residues. V was clipped by 5 bases and J by 2 bases, with 17 bases between them. CDR3 sequence (DNA): TGCAGTGCTGTTCCCGGGACCTCGGCCACAGATACGCAGTATTTT. Protein product: CSAVPGTSATDTQYF.

The chain employs TRBV6-5 and TRBJ2-1; D call uncertain. This CDR3 spans 13 amino acids. V was pared by 4 bases and J by 8 bases, with 12 bases between. Germline V gene sequence: CDR1 MNHEY, CDR2 SVGAGI. CDR3 region: CASSFSLNHEQFF. CDR3 in DNA: TGTGCCAGCAGTTTCTCACTGAACCATGAGCAGTTCTTC.

The chain links TRBV5-1 to TRBJ2-1, with 10 nucleotides matching TRBD1. This CDR3 is built from 15 residues. J lost 8 bases, V lost 2 bases, and 7 bases had no gene match. Looked up from germline, CDR1 is SGHRS and CDR2 is YFSETQ. This CDR3 reads CASSLRQGASDEQFF. The DNA for the CDR3 is TGCGCCAGCAGCTTACGACAGGGGGCAAGCGATGAGCAGTTCTTC.

The chain recombines TRBV10-3 with TRBJ2-1; 9 nucleotides align to TRBD2. Germline CDR1 reads ENHRY; CDR2 reads SYGVKD. CDR3 length: 15 residues. Trimming cost V 0 bases and J 9 bases; bases outside gene matches: 6. The CDR3 nucleotides read TGTGCCATCAGTGAGTCTAGCGGGAGAGAGGGTGAGCAGTTCTTC. Translating it yields CAISESSGREGEQFF.

CDR3 nucleotides: TGCAGCGCCCGGGCCCCTTCGACCGGGGAGCTGTTTTTT. This translates into CSARAPSTGELFF. This chain links TRBV29-1 with TRBJ2-2; no clear D. The CDR3 length is 13 residues. Germline V gene data show CDR1 as SQVTM and CDR2 as ANQGSEA. The V and J ends lost 7 bases and 5 bases respectively, with 14 bases between them.

V gene TRBV28 combines with J gene TRBJ2-7; perhaps D is TRBD1 or TRBD2 (5 bases each). Germline V gene lookup returns CDR1 MDHEN and CDR2 SYDVKM. Deletions cut 3 bases from V and 3 bases from J, with 9 bases between. The CDR3 consists of 13 residues. CDR3 nucleotides: TGTGCCAGCAGTTTGCGAGGGGTCTACGAGCAGTACTTC. This codes for CASSLRGVYEQYF.

J is TRBJ2-7 and V is TRBV7-2; D gene ambiguous. The CDR3 is 14 residues long. Between the trimmed V and J ends, which lost 5 bases and 2 bases, there was a span of 13 bases. Germline V gene lookup returns CDR1 SGHTA and CDR2 FQGNSA. The CDR3 here is CASSGRGQAYEQYF. CDR3 nucleotide sequence: TGTGCCAGCAGCGGCCGTGGGCAGGCCTACGAGCAGTACTTC.

This sequence joins TRBV20-1 and TRBJ2-7; tentative D call: TRBD2 (5 bases). This CDR3 comprises 13 residues. CDR1 DFQATT and CDR2 SNEGSKA come from the germline V gene (reference sequence). Written as DNA, the CDR3 is TGCGGGCTTTCGGACTCCTACTCCTACGAGCAGTACTTC. Protein product: CGLSDSYSYEQYF.

This clonotype was observed many times. The gene calls are TRBV5-1 and TRBJ2-3; 11 bases are a match to TRBD2. The CDR3 is made up of 14 amino acids. The germline V gene has CDR1 SGHRS and CDR2 YFSETQ. V lost 7 bases, J lost 2 bases, and 3 bases stayed unmatched. CDR3 sequence reads: CASALAGATDTQYF. In DNA, the CDR3 is TGCGCCAGCGCACTAGCGGGAGCCACAGATACGCAGTATTTT.

The sample holds many counts of this clonotype. CDR3 sequence: CAISVELHSYEQYF. Written as DNA, the CDR3 is TGTGCCATCAGTGTAGAGCTGCACTCCTACGAGCAGTACTTC. This chain links TRBV10-3 with TRBJ2-7; no clear D gene. Germline-derived CDR1 and CDR2 are ENHRY and SYGVKD. Trimming stripped 4 bases from V and 0 bases from J, with 10 bases between. The CDR3 spans 14 residues.

The chain combines TRBV4-1 with TRBJ2-1; 13 bases agree with TRBD2. This CDR3 spans 15 amino acids. Germline V CDR1 and CDR2: MGHRA, YSYEKL. The junction had 7 bases not matched to a gene; V was cut back by 4 bases and J by 10 bases. The CDR3 region is CASSRTSGRAEEQFF. CDR3 nucleotide sequence: TGCGCCAGCAGCCGTACTAGCGGGAGGGCAGAGGAGCAGTTCTTC.

This clonotype was observed a few times. The J gene is TRBJ2-2, the V gene TRBV5-4; TRBD1 matches 7 bases. Germline CDR1 SGHNT, CDR2 YYREEE (reference sequence). This CDR3 comprises 15 residues. The trim removed 9 bases at V and 1 base at J, leaving 9 bases unmatched. The CDR3 spells CATLYRGRNTGELFF. As DNA, the CDR3 is TGTGCCACCCTTTACAGGGGTAGGAACACCGGGGAGCTGTTTTTT.

V gene TRBV20-1 combines with J gene TRBJ1-2; D possibly corresponds to TRBD1 (5 bases). This CDR3 is built from 12 residues. The ends were cut back, 1 base at V and 6 bases at J, with 9 bases in the middle. Per the germline V gene, CDR1 is DFQATT and CDR2 is SNEGSKA (reference sequence). The CDR3 loop reads CSARGQGNGYTF. CDR3 nucleotides: TGCAGTGCTAGAGGCCAGGGAAATGGCTACACCTTC.

This chain uses TRBV5-1 with TRBJ1-2; D uncertain. V was cut by 0 bases and J by 8 bases, with 11 bases left in between. The CDR3 length is 13 residues. Germline CDR1 is SGHRS and CDR2 is YFSETQ. CDR3 protein: CASSLGLTEGYTF. CDR3 bases: TGCGCCAGCAGCTTGGGACTTACGGAGGGCTACACCTTC.

The gene calls are TRBV19 and TRBJ2-1; 8 positions match TRBD1. Per the germline V gene, CDR1 is LNHDA and CDR2 is SQIVND (reference sequence). This CDR3 has 15 amino acids. V lost 10 bases, J lost 0 bases, and 8 bases stayed unmatched. In DNA form, the CDR3 reads TGTGCCACCAATCAGGGGGCTCTCTCCTACAATGAGCAGTTCTTC. Its translation: CATNQGALSYNEQFF.

V gene TRBV20-1 combines with J gene TRBJ2-3; weak D call: TRBD2 (6 bases). CDR3 length: 13 amino acids. Germline CDR1 and CDR2: DFQATT and SNEGSKA (reference sequence). CDR3: CRGGVGAGDTQYF. The CDR3 DNA reads TGCAGGGGGGGAGTAGGGGCGGGGGATACGCAGTATTTT.

V gene TRBV6-1 combines with J gene TRBJ1-2; 9 nucleotides align to TRBD1. From germline, CDR1 is MNHNS and CDR2 SASEGT. The CDR3 runs 12 residues. The V gene end was trimmed by 10 bases and the J gene end by 7 bases; junction bases not matched to a gene: 7. This CDR3 is CATRDRARGYTF. Written as DNA, the CDR3 is TGTGCCACCCGGGACAGGGCGCGTGGCTACACCTTC.

This clonotype has a handful of counts. One junction end does not reproduce the germline sequence, and a read error may be involved. This rearrangement joins TRBV5-1 to TRBJ1-1; 8 nucleotides line up with TRBD1. Germline V gives CDR1 SGHRS, CDR2 YFSETQ. The CDR3 covers 16 residues. For the CDR3, the DNA is TGCGCCAGCAGCTTGGCCCAAGGACAGGGCCGCACTCAAGCTTTCTTT. Protein product: CASSLAQGQGRTQAFF.